One sample yielded the 7 T cell receptor beta chains listed below, sequenced in a study of CD8+ T cells in alopecia areata (dated by TCRdb to 2016 to 2018). The sample's time point label is to be understood as: 4 weeks on oral tofacitinib. The treatment or condition label, as the study defines it: oral pan-JAK inhibitor, 5-10 mg twice daily. The method behind the library was the immunoSEQ multiplex PCR assay. RNA was extracted from all samples and reverse transcribed into cDNA, which served as template for TCR sequencing. Sourced from immuneACCESS, this table was stored by TCRdb with only in-frame sequences that have V and J called. A share of the clones is absent; for the studies checked, an unresolved V gene accounts for under half, and the remainder has no known explanation. The sample has tens of thousands of clones on record, about 30% of them singletons. 15% of the sample is held by the ten biggest clonotypes.

The sample in question was CD8+ T cells sorted from blood, obtained at week 4, from a patient treated with tofacitinib. These receptors came from a human donor with alopecia areata.

The CDR3 DNA follows: TGTGCCGTGCGCGCGGACAGTTACTATGGCTACACCTTC. It encodes CAVRADSYYGYTF. The genes are TRBV7-2 and TRBJ1-2; perhaps TRBD1 as D (6 bases). Germline V gene sequence: CDR1 SGHTA, CDR2 FQGNSA. With 11 bases removed from V and 3 bases from J, the gap between germline ends came to 16 bases. The CDR3 extends over 13 amino acids.

This clone was counted at least ten times. The chain employs TRBV4-1 and TRBJ1-5; D is possibly TRBD1 (5 bases). V was shortened by 0 bases and J by 6 bases, with 9 bases between the two germline ends. Germline assignment: CDR1 MGHRA and CDR2 YSYEKL. The CDR3 consists of 14 residues. The CDR3 DNA follows: TGCGCCAGCAGCCAAGAGAGGGGTAGTCAGCCCCAGCATTTT. It translates to CASSQERGSQPQHF.

V is TRBV29-1 and J is TRBJ2-3; 12 bases are a match to TRBD1. The CDR3 is made up of 15 amino acids. The V and J ends lost 0 bases and 8 bases, in that order; junction bases with no gene match: 6. The germline V gene encodes CDR1 SQVTM and CDR2 ANQGSEA. In nucleotides, the CDR3 is TGCAGCGTTGAAGACCCCGGGACAGGGGGCTCTACGCAGTATTTT. Amino acid sequence: CSVEDPGTGGSTQYF.

The genes are TRBV29-1 and TRBJ2-7; 8 bases are shared with TRBD2. J gave up 6 bases and V 4 bases, and 5 bases lay outside the gene matches. Per the germline V gene, CDR1 is SQVTM and CDR2 is ANQGSEA. The CDR3 has 12 residues. The CDR3 DNA sequence: TGCAGCGTTGGAGCGGGAGAGGGCGAGCAGTACTTC. Protein: CSVGAGEGEQYF.

The V call is TRBV5-1, the J call TRBJ2-5; a weak D match, TRBD1 (6 bases). Germline V lookup: CDR1 SGHRS, CDR2 YFSETQ. The CDR3 has 16 residues. V shed 4 bases and J shed 5 bases, with 21 bases lying between them. The CDR3 is CASSPPDAGAVETQYF. The CDR3 DNA follows: TGCGCCAGCAGCCCCCCCGACGCAGGGGCGGTGGAGACCCAGTACTTC.

This clone was picked up a small number of times. This chain joins TRBV29-1 and TRBJ1-2; 10 nucleotides line up with TRBD1. The germline CDR1 and CDR2 sequences are SQVTM and ANQGSEA. The length of the CDR3 is 14 residues. The trim removed 0 bases at V and 7 bases at J, leaving 5 bases unmatched. The CDR3 loop is CSVEERGQGVGYTF. CDR3 coding DNA: TGCAGCGTTGAAGAGCGTGGACAGGGGGTTGGCTACACCTTC.

This clone ranks as large (0.1 to 1%). This chain uses TRBV2 with TRBJ2-7; possibly TRBD2 for D (6 bases). This CDR3 is 13 amino acids long. Germline CDR1 reads SNHLY; CDR2 reads FYNNEI. Trimming removed 10 bases from V and 7 bases from J, with 20 bases in between. The CDR3 protein is CATDLGRELEQYF. The CDR3 bases are TGTGCCACCGACCTCGGGCGGGAACTTGAGCAGTACTTC. Combining the CDR3 with reference TRBV2 and TRBJ2-7 gives the whole variable domain EPEVTQTPSHQVTQMGQEVILRCVPISNHLYFYWYRQILGQKVEFLVSFYNNEISEKSEIFDDQFSVERPDGSNFTLKIRSTKLEDSAMYFCATDLGRELEQYFGPGTRLTVT.